This T cell receptor (beta chain) was sequenced for a study of blood T cell repertoires in COVID-19. On the study more broadly: Both acute and convalescent COVID-19 samples were obtained from the United States, Italy and Spain.

This CDR3 has 15 amino acids. CDR1 MNHEY and CDR2 SMNVEV come from the germline V gene (reference sequence). Trimming stripped 2 bases from V and 4 bases from J, with 14 bases between. The data were produced by immunoSEQ multiplex PCR, yet TCRdb's version contains in-frame clones alone and is incomplete. The data hold around 300,000 clones, with approximately 90% observed a single time. This chain uses TRBV27 with TRBJ1-2, with D tentatively TRBD1 (5 bases). The TCR was taken from a woman aged 40 to 50 with acute or convalescent COVID-19. The sequenced material came from peripheral blood. The CDR3 DNA is TGTGCCAGCAGTTTAAGGGAGGACACTCTCTATGGCTACACCTTC. Its protein is CASSLREDTLYGYTF.